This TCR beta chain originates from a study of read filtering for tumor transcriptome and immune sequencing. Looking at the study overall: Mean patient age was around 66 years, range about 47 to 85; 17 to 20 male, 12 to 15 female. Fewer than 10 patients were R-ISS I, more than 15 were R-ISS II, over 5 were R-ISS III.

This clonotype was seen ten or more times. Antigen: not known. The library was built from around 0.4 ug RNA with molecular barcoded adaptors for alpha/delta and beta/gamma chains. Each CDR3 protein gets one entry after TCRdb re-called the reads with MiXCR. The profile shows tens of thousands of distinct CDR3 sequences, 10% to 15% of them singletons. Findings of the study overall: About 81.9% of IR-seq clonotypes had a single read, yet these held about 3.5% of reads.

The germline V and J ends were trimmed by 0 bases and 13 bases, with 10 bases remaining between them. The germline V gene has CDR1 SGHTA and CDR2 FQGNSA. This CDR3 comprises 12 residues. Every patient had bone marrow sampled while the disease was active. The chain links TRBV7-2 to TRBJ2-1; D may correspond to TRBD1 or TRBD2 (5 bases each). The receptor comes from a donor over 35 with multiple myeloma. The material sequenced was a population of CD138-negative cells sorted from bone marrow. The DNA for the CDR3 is TGTGCCAGCAGCTTAGCGGGGGTGGATCAGTTCTTC. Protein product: CASSLAGVDQFF.